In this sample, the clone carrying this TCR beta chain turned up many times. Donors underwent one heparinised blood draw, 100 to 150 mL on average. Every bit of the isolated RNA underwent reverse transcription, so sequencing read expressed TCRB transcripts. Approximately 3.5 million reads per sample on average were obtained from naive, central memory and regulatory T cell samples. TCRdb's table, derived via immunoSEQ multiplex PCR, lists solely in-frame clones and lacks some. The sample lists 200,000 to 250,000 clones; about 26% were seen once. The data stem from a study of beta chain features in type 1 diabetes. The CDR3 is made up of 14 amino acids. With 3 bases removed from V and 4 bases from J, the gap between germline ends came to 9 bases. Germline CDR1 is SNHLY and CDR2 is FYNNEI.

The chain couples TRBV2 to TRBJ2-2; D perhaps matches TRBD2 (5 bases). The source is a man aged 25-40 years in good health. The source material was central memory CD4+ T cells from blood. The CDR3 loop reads CASSETMRTGELFF. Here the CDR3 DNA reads TGTGCCAGCAGTGAGACTATGCGCACCGGGGAGCTGTTTTTT.